The source of this TCR beta chain is a study of blood T cell repertoires in COVID-19. At the level of the study: The analysed material was cDNA or gDNA that came from T cells, B-cell-depleted T cells, or PBMCs.

In the original workflow: Amplification of reference gene primers was used by the study to estimate nucleated cell counts. Profiling relied on immunoSEQ multiplex PCR, and the TCRdb table lists in-frame clones only, not all of them. V, J and clone size were drawn from that table, and D and trimming were deduced from the DNA. The table has around 250,000 clones, roughly 84% seen once. CDR1 and CDR2 from the germline V gene are SGHNT and YENEEA. The CDR3 length is 16 residues. The trim removed 5 bases at V and 8 bases at J, leaving 11 bases unmatched. This clone showed up just once. V and J are TRBV11-3 and TRBJ2-2, with 10 bases lining up with TRBD2. The sequence was collected from a woman in her forties who had recovered from COVID-19. Sequencing was performed on peripheral blood. The CDR3 region is CASSPRAGGLVGELFF. The CDR3 DNA reads TGTGCCAGCAGCCCCCGAGCGGGGGGGTTGGTAGGGGAGCTGTTTTTT.